Each of the 3 T cell receptor beta chains below was sequenced from the same sample in a study of shared T cell receptors in the human thymus. Produced via immunoSEQ multiplex PCR; TCRdb's table is partial and in-frame only. The table lists 550,000 to 800,000 clones, around 85% of them singletons. These data are also associated with another study on human thymus T cells.

The sequencing input was thymocytes. These receptors were obtained from a girl under three years old with a congenital heart defect.

This clone has just one count. This chain joins TRBV4-2 and TRBJ2-7, with D perhaps TRBD1 (6 bases). Germline CDR1 and CDR2: LGHNA and YNFKEQ. The V end was cut by 2 bases, the J end by 3 bases, with 20 bases between. There are 17 residues in the CDR3. The CDR3 coding sequence is TGTGCCAGCAGCCAAAACAGGGAACCCCGTGCAAACTACGAGCAGTACTTC. It codes for CASSQNREPRANYEQYF.

The chain carries TRBV28 and TRBJ1-5, with D maybe TRBD1 (6 bases). Trimming took off 3 bases at V and 0 bases at J, with 15 bases between the two ends. CDR3 length: 17 amino acids. Germline CDR1 reads MDHEN; CDR2 reads SYDVKM. CDR3 coding DNA: TGTGCCAGCAGTTTTAATGCACAGGGACATAGCAATCAGCCCCAGCATTTT. Amino acid sequence: CASSFNAQGHSNQPQHF.

V is TRBV9 and J is TRBJ1-1; D might be TRBD1 (6 bases). Looked up from germline, CDR1 is SGDLS and CDR2 is YYNGEE. Trimming left V 5 bases short and J 4 bases short, with 21 bases between. The CDR3 is 16 amino acids. CDR3 amino acids: CASRRGEREGGTEAFF. Here the CDR3 DNA reads TGTGCCAGCAGGAGGGGGGAGAGGGAGGGTGGCACTGAAGCTTTCTTT.